A single sample gave rise to the 28 T cell receptor beta chains below, sequenced in a study of CD8+CD57+ T cells in acquired aplastic anemia. Genomic DNA served as template for TCR beta VDJ and CDR3 profiling. TCRdb passed the reads through MiXCR, listing each CDR3 protein once. Of around 170,000 distinct CDR3 sequences detected, approximately 45% appear once; the ten largest clones hold roughly 3%. Input material: sorted CD4+, CD8+, or CD8+CD57+ T cells (not recorded which) from PBMCs. The origin of the receptors is a human donor in good health.

On this clonotype: Likely a read error: the CDR3 ends without its conserved phenylalanine or tryptophan. The chain has TRBV24-1 and TRBJ2-1; 13 nucleotides align to TRBD2. Germline CDR1 KGHDR, CDR2 SFDVKD. CDR3 length equals 16 residues. CDR3: CATSDLTSGGYNEQFS. As DNA, the CDR3 is TGTGCCACTAGTGATTTGACTAGCGGGGGGTACAATGAGCAGTTCTCC.

The V and J genes are TRBV15 and TRBJ2-1; D not resolved. Trimming stripped 5 bases from V and 8 bases from J, with 13 bases between. CDR1 and CDR2 (germline): LNHNV, YYDKDF (reference sequence). The CDR3 length is 13 residues. CDR3 residues: CATSLSGVYEQFF. In DNA, the CDR3 is TGTGCCACCAGCTTAAGTGGGGTCTATGAGCAGTTCTTC.

This clonotype was seen many times. The chain recombines TRBV20-1 with TRBJ2-2; tentative D call: TRBD1 (5 bases). This CDR3 has 13 amino acids. The V gene lost 4 bases and the J gene lost 4 bases, with 10 bases spanning the gap. The germline gives CDR1 DFQATT, CDR2 SNEGSKA (reference sequence). CDR3 loop: CSAKVQVTGELFF. CDR3 sequence (DNA): TGCAGTGCTAAAGTACAGGTCACCGGGGAGCTGTTTTTT.

About this clonotype itself: A much larger clone is a single base away; this may be a read error. The chain combines TRBV6-1 with TRBJ2-1; 9 nucleotides line up with TRBD1. Germline CDR1 reads MNHNS; CDR2 reads SASEGT. The CDR3 loop spans 15 amino acids. V shed 11 bases and J 4 bases; nucleotides not matched to a gene: 12. The CDR3 sequence: CAGAIGTGNYNEQFF. The CDR3 DNA reads as TGTGCCGGCGCCATAGGGACAGGGAATTACAATGAGCAGTTCTTC.

This clonotype was counted many times. The V and J genes are TRBV28 and TRBJ2-7, with D perhaps matching TRBD1 or TRBD2 (7 bases each). The V end was cut by 5 bases, the J end by 6 bases, with 23 bases between. This CDR3 region has 16 residues. Germline CDR1 MDHEN, CDR2 SYDVKM. The DNA of the CDR3 is TGTGCCAGCAGTCCGGCTTGGGGGGGACAGCGGACCGAGCAGTACTTC. Amino acid sequence: CASSPAWGGQRTEQYF.

The chain uses TRBV20-1 and TRBJ2-1; 11 bases map to TRBD2. V gave up 6 bases and J gave up 10 bases; unmatched junction bases: 5. Germline values: CDR1 DFQATT, CDR2 SNEGSKA (reference sequence). CDR3 length: 12 amino acids. CDR3 amino acids: CSAGTSGREQFF. Here the CDR3 DNA reads TGCAGTGCAGGGACTAGCGGAAGAGAGCAGTTCTTC.

This clonotype came up many times. This chain uses TRBV11-2 with TRBJ1-5, with no clear D. The germline CDR1 and CDR2 sequences are SGHAT and FQNNGV. Trimming left V 2 bases short and J 5 bases short, with 10 bases between. CDR3 length: 14 residues. The DNA of the CDR3 is TGTGCCAGCAGCTTACGCGGGTCTTATCAGCCCCAGCATTTT. Protein product: CASSLRGSYQPQHF.

The chain uses TRBV7-8 and TRBJ2-7, with TRBD1 as a possible D gene (6 bases). Per the germline V gene, CDR1 is SGHVS and CDR2 is FQNEAQ. Between the trimmed V and J ends, which lost 6 bases and 9 bases, there was a span of 21 bases. The CDR3 loop spans 14 amino acids. The CDR3 loop reads CASSPKVHRDVQYF. The CDR3 nucleotides are TGTGCCAGCAGTCCAAAGGTCCACAGGGATGTGCAGTACTTC.

Concerning this clonotype: Since a much larger clone is just one base distant, this may be a read error. The chain links TRBV7-2 to TRBJ1-4; D may be TRBD1 (5 bases). The CDR3 length is 13 residues. The germline V gene has CDR1 SGHTA and CDR2 FQGNSA. The CDR3: CASSPGTNEKPFF. The CDR3 DNA is TGTGCCAGCAGCCCAGGGACTAATGAAAAACCGTTTTTT.

The chain links TRBV11-3 to TRBJ1-2, with D perhaps matching TRBD1 (5 bases). The CDR3 spans 14 residues. Germline loops: CDR1 SGHNT, CDR2 YENEEA. V lost 5 bases and J 3 bases, leaving 13 bases between the germline ends. The CDR3 spells CASSERQQDYGYTF. CDR3 DNA sequence: TGTGCCAGCAGCGAAAGACAGCAAGACTATGGCTACACCTTC.

This clonotype was detected ten times or more. The chain couples TRBV12-3 or TRBV12-4 to TRBJ2-5; 7 bases agree with TRBD1. The V segment lost 5 bases and the J segment 4 bases; nucleotides outside the gene matches: 7. This CDR3 comprises 14 residues. This CDR3 is CASSPDRVAETQYF. The DNA for the CDR3 is TGTGCCAGCAGTCCAGACAGGGTGGCAGAGACCCAGTACTTC.

V and J are TRBV2 and TRBJ2-3, with D possibly being TRBD1 (6 bases). Trimming left V 5 bases short and J 0 bases short, with 9 bases between. This CDR3 region has 14 residues. The germline V gene encodes CDR1 SNHLY and CDR2 FYNNEI. CDR3 nucleotides: TGTGCCAGCAGTCCCGGACAGAGCACAGATACGCAGTATTTT. This translates into CASSPGQSTDTQYF.

CDR3 coding DNA: TGTGCCAGCAGCTTAGCAGGGTCTAGCGGGAAGAACACCGGGGAGCTGTTTTTT. Protein: CASSLAGSSGKNTGELFF. The gene calls are TRBV11-1 and TRBJ2-2; 9 bases map to TRBD2. The ends lost 0 bases at V and 1 base at J; junction bases unmatched: 6. Germline V gene data show CDR1 as SGHAT and CDR2 as FQDESV (reference sequence). The CDR3 is 18 residues long.

This clonotype is medium-sized (0.01 to 0.1%). The rearrangement joins TRBV7-9 to TRBJ1-6, with TRBD1 as a possible D gene (5 bases). The CDR3 is made up of 13 amino acids. The V gene lost 4 bases and the J gene lost 6 bases, with 7 bases spanning the gap. Germline V gives CDR1 SEHNR, CDR2 FQNEAQ (reference sequence). The CDR3 DNA reads as TGTGCCAGCAGCTGGGACGGTAATTCACCCCTCCACTTT. Residues: CASSWDGNSPLHF.

This clonotype was detected many times. This chain uses TRBV12-3 or TRBV12-4 with TRBJ1-5; D is perhaps TRBD1 (5 bases). V lost 1 base, J lost 1 base, and 11 bases lay in between. The CDR3 is made up of 16 amino acids. CDR3 DNA sequence: TGTGCCAGCAGTTTAGGGGGGGGACGGAGCAATCAGCCCCAGCATTTT. It yields the protein CASSLGGGRSNQPQHF.

Regarding this clonotype: A read error may explain this, as a much larger clone is one base away. The chain combines TRBV5-4 with TRBJ2-1; no clear D gene. Germline CDR1 SGHNT, CDR2 YYREEE (reference sequence). The CDR3 runs to 14 residues. The DNA for the CDR3 is TGTACCAGCAGCTATTCGACGAACTACAATGAGCAGTTCTTC. Encoded protein: CTSSYSTNYNEQFF. Based on the CDR3 plus reference TRBV5-4 and TRBJ2-1, the full variable domain is ETGVTQSPTHLIKTRGQQVTLRCSSQSGHNTVSWYQQALGQGPQFIFQYYREEENGRGNFPPRFSGLQFPNYSSELNVNALELDDSALYLCTSSYSTNYNEQFFGPGTRLTVL.

The gene calls are TRBV10-2 and TRBJ2-7; 7 bases match TRBD2. This CDR3 is built from 12 residues. V lost 5 bases and J lost 3; bases outside the gene matches: 1. Germline V CDR1 and CDR2: WSHSY, SAAADI. The CDR3 region is CASSSSGYEQYF. As DNA, the CDR3 is TGCGCCAGCAGTTCTAGCGGCTACGAGCAGTACTTC.

This clonotype was seen only a few times. The chain carries TRBV28 and TRBJ2-7, with 8 bases matching TRBD1. The junction had 12 bases not matched to a gene; V was cut back by 4 bases and J by 7 bases. The CDR3 covers 15 residues. The germline CDR1 and CDR2 sequences are MDHEN and SYDVKM. DNA of the CDR3: TGTGCCAGCAGTTCGACAGGGGTAGCGTTTGGGGAGCAGTACTTC. This translates into CASSSTGVAFGEQYF.

This clonotype was recorded only once. The chain recombines TRBV5-1 with TRBJ2-7; D ambiguous. Germline V gives CDR1 SGHRS, CDR2 YFSETQ. The V gene lost 0 bases and the J gene lost 0 bases, with 10 bases spanning the gap. The CDR3 consists of 15 residues. CDR3 region: CASSLADPGSYEQYF. CDR3 nucleotide sequence: TGCGCCAGCAGCTTGGCCGACCCCGGCTCCTACGAGCAGTACTTC.

As to this clonotype: A read error may account for a junction end that differs from germline. The chain is built from TRBV12-3 or TRBV12-4 and TRBJ1-4; the D is unclear. The CDR3 consists of 14 residues. The CDR3 DNA is TGTGCCAGCCGTCAGGCCACGAGGCATGATAAACTGTTTTTT. Translation gives CASRQATRHDKLFF.

Ten or more counts support this clonotype. V gene TRBV6-5 combines with J gene TRBJ2-7; 8 nucleotides line up with TRBD2. Trimming at V came to 6 bases and at J to 0 bases, leaving 7 bases not matched to a gene. CDR1 and CDR2 from the germline V gene are MNHEY and SVGAGI. CDR3 size: 15 residues. This CDR3 is CASRRLATSSYEQYF. Written as DNA, the CDR3 is TGTGCCAGCAGGAGACTAGCGACAAGCTCCTACGAGCAGTACTTC.

Worth noting for this clonotype: Compared with germline, one end of the junction differs, possibly owing to a read error. This chain joins TRBV6-1 and TRBJ2-7; D gene uncertain. The germline gives CDR1 MNHNS, CDR2 SASEGT. The CDR3 totals 15 residues. The CDR3 spells CASSPTQMVQYEQYF. The CDR3 DNA reads as TGCGCCAGCAGCCCGACCCAAATGGTGCAGTACGAGCAGTACTTC.

V is TRBV9 and J is TRBJ2-7; the match to TRBD1 covers 10 bases. V lost 2 bases and J lost 5; bases outside the gene matches: 13. Germline CDR1 reads SGDLS; CDR2 reads YYNGEE. This CDR3 is built from 17 residues. For the CDR3, the DNA is TGTGCCAGCAGCGTCGCTAGACACGGACAGGGGGGAGACGAGCAGTACTTC. This gives the protein CASSVARHGQGGDEQYF.

Worth noting for this clonotype: This may come from a read error, since a much larger clone is one base off. This CDR3 fails to terminate in the conserved phenylalanine or tryptophan, so it likely reflects a read error. This chain connects TRBV12-3 or TRBV12-4 to TRBJ1-5; 8 bases line up with TRBD1. The CDR3 runs 15 residues. V lost 5 bases, J lost 4 bases, and 7 bases stayed unmatched. Here the CDR3 DNA reads TGTGCCAGCAGTCCGACAGGGGCCGGGAATCAGCCCCAGCATTTA. It codes for CASSPTGAGNQPQHL.

In this sample, this clonotype turned up many times. DNA for the CDR3: TGTGCCAGTAGTATAGGCACAGCGTCTAGCACAGATACGCAGTATTTT. Translated: CASSIGTASSTDTQYF. This sequence joins TRBV19 and TRBJ2-3; unclear D gene. With 1 base removed from V and 0 bases from J, the gap between germline ends came to 11 bases. CDR1 is LNHDA and CDR2 is SQIVND in the germline V gene (reference sequence). CDR3 length equals 16 residues.

In the case of this clonotype: A read error may produce the germline difference seen at one junction end. This chain connects TRBV10-3 to TRBJ2-3, with TRBD2 identical over 7 bases. CDR3 length: 16 residues. Germline-derived CDR1 and CDR2 are ENHRY and SYGVKD. The CDR3 loop is CASSEKGGRGTDTQYF. The CDR3 region has the DNA TGTGCCAGCAGTGAGAAGGGCGGGAGAGGCACAGATACGCAGTATTTT.

The rearrangement joins TRBV10-3 to TRBJ1-6; maybe TRBD1 (6 bases). There are 16 residues in the CDR3. Trimming left V 5 bases short and J 8 bases short, with 19 bases between. The germline V gene encodes CDR1 ENHRY and CDR2 SYGVKD. For the CDR3, the DNA is TGTGCCATCAGTTACTCGACTCACAGGGCGGATTCACCCCTCCACTTT. Protein product: CAISYSTHRADSPLHF.

The gene calls are TRBV20-1 and TRBJ2-3; possible D gene TRBD1, 5 bases. There are 14 residues in the CDR3. Germline assignment: CDR1 DFQATT and CDR2 SNEGSKA (reference sequence). V lost 3 bases and J 3 bases, leaving 13 bases between the germline ends. The CDR3 bases are TGCAGTGCTAGTTCAGGGCACGGAACAGATACGCAGTATTTT. Translating gives CSASSGHGTDTQYF.